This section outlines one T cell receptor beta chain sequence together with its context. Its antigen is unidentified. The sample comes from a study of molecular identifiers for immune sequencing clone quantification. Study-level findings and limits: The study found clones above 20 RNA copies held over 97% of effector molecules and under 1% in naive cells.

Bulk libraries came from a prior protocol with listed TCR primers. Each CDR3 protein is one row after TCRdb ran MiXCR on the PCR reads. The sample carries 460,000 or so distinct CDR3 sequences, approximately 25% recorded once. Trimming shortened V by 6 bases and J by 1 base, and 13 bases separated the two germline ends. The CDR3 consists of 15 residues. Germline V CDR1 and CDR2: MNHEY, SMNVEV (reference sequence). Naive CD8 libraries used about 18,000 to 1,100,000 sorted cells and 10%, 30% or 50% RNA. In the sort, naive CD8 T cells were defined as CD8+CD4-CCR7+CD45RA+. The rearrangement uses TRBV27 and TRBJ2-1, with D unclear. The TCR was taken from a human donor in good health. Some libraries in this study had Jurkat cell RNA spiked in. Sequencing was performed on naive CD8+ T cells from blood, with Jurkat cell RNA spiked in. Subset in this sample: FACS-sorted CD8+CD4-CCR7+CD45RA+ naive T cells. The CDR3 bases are TGTGCCAGCAGCCCCGACGTACAATCCTACAATGAGCAGTTCTTC. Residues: CASSPDVQSYNEQFF.